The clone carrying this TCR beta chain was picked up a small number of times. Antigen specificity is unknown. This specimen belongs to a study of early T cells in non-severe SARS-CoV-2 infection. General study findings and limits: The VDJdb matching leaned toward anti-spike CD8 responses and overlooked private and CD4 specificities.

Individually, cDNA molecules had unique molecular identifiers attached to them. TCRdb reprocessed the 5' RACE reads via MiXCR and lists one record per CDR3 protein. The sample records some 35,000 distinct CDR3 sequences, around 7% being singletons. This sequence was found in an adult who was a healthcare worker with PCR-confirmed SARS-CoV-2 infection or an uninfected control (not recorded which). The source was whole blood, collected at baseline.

CDR3 sequence reads: CASKQAEYTGELFF. CDR3 DNA sequence: TGTGCCAGCAAGCAGGCCGAGTACACCGGGGAGCTGTTTTTT. V usage is TRBV7-9 and J usage is TRBJ2-2; D unresolved. V lost 7 bases, J lost 3 bases, and 12 bases lay in between. The CDR3 loop spans 14 amino acids. Germline CDR1 reads SEHNR; CDR2 reads FQNEAQ (reference sequence).